This TCR beta chain appears in the sequencing data of a study of post-analysis software for immune sequencing data. Study at large: Included courses were relapsing-remitting and secondary progressive multiple sclerosis; progressive-relapsing multiple sclerosis was also included.

Every TCR beta cDNA library bore unique molecular identifiers. Out of roughly 0.85 to 11 million T cells, about 510,000 cDNA molecules were generated. TCRdb independently ran MiXCR on the PCR reads; one entry per CDR3 protein. The table shows 430,000 or so distinct CDR3 sequences, with about 40% occurring only once. Many counts were recorded for this clonotype. Antigen unknown. Germline V lookup: CDR1 MNHEY, CDR2 SMNVEV (reference sequence). V dropped 5 bases and J dropped 6 bases, with 16 bases sitting between them. CDR3 size: 14 residues. Findings and limits, study-wide: The five TRBV segments detected at higher frequency in patients than in controls included TRBV5-6, TRBV5-1 and TRBV20-1. When the samples were clustered directly with F measure, those that had been prepared in the same batch showed strong co-clustering.

This TCR was sampled from a girl aged 2 to 9 with multiple sclerosis. The chain is built from TRBV27 and TRBJ2-5, with D possibly matching TRBD1 (6 bases). Source material: blood. The CDR3 spells CASSATRGAKTQYF. As DNA, the CDR3 is TGTGCCAGCAGTGCCACCAGGGGAGCTAAGACCCAGTACTTC.